The sequence of this T cell receptor beta chain was determined in a study of identical twins. Findings and limits, study-wide: Memory repertoires showed no such pattern, whereas abundant cord blood beta clonotypes carried fewer insertions. Some out-of-frame alpha sequences were shared by twins, and these showed excess low generation probability.

V lost 5 bases and J lost 1; bases outside the gene matches: 6. From germline, CDR1 is KGHDR and CDR2 SFDVKD. This CDR3 has 16 residues. Unique molecular identifiers were present on the cDNA, and a universal primer site came from template switching. From the 5' RACE reads, TCRdb called clonotypes with MiXCR, one entry per CDR3 protein. The data contain approximately 530,000 distinct CDR3 sequences, about a fifth of them singletons. In regard to this clonotype: The antigen is unknown.

This sample also belongs to another study, concerning yellow fever vaccine responses in identical twins.

V is TRBV24-1 and J is TRBJ2-2; 7 bases match TRBD2. The TCR sequence derives from a woman in her late teens or twenties in good health. Sequencing was carried out using CD4+ T cells sorted from blood. The CDR3 spells CATSVGGGGNTGELFF. CDR3 DNA sequence: TGTGCCACCAGTGTGGGCGGCGGGGGGAACACCGGGGAGCTGTTTTTT.